The text below deals with one T cell receptor (beta chain). The data stem from a study of CD8+ T cells in alopecia areata. Study overall: Treated patients were given 5 to 10 mg oral tofacitinib twice daily.

V lost 6 bases, J lost 9 bases, and 12 bases lay in between. This CDR3 is 12 amino acids long. Germline V lookup: CDR1 MNHEY, CDR2 SMNVEV (reference sequence). Reverse transcription of extracted RNA yielded cDNA, which provided the sequencing template. Using immunoSEQ multiplex PCR, the repertoire was profiled, and TCRdb retains in-frame clones only, with some absent. Here the sample spans hundreds of thousands of clones, 67% being singletons. The sorting of PBMCs gave CD4+ and CD8+ T cells. The chain links TRBV27 to TRBJ1-5; the D gene is possibly TRBD1 (6 bases). The TCR comes from a human donor with alopecia areata. Specimen: CD4+ T cells sorted from blood, collected at week 0. The DNA of the CDR3 is TGTGCCAGCAGGCAGGGACACCGGCCCCAGCATTTT. It is translated as CASRQGHRPQHF.